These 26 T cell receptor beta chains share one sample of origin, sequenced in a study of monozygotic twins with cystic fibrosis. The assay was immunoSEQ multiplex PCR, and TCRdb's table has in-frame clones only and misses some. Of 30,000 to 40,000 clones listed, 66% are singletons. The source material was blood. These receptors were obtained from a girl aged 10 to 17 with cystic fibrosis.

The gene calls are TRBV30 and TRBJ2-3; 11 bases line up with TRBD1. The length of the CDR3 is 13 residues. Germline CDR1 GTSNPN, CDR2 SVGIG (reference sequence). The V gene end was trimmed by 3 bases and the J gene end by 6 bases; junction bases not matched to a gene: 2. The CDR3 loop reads CAWSGDRGDTQYF. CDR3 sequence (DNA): TGTGCCTGGAGCGGGGACAGGGGGGATACGCAGTATTTT.

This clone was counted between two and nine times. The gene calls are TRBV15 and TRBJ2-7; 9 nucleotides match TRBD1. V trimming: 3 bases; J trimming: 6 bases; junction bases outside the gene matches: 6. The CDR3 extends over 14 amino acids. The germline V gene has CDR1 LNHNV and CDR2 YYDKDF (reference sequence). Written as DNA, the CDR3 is TGTGCCACCAGCAGGACAGGGGGACCCTCCGAGCAGTACTTC. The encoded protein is CATSRTGGPSEQYF.

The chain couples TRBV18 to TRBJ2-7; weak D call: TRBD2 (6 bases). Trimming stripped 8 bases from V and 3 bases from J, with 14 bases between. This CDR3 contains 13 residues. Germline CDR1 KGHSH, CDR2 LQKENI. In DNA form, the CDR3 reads TGTGCCAGCGCTTACGGGGGAAGCTACGAGCAGTACTTC. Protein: CASAYGGSYEQYF.

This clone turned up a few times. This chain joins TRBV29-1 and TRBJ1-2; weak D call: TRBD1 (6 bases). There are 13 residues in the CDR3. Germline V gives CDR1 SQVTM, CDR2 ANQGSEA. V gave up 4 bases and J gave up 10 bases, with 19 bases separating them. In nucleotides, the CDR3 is TGCAGCGTTGGCTCTCGACAGGCGACCTCCTACACCTTC. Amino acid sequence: CSVGSRQATSYTF.

Here the CDR3 DNA reads TGTGCCACCAGCAGAGATCGGGTCGGCCAAGAGACCCAGTACTTC. Translating it yields CATSRDRVGQETQYF. V usage is TRBV15 and J usage is TRBJ2-5; no firm D call. Trimming left V 0 bases short and J 1 base short, with 9 bases between. Germline CDR1 reads LNHNV; CDR2 reads YYDKDF (reference sequence). The CDR3 loop spans 15 amino acids.

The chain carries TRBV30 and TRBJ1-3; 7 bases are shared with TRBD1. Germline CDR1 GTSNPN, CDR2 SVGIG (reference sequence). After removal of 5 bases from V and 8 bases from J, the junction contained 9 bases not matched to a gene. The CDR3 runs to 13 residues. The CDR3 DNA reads TGTGCCTGGGACCCGGGACAGTTTCACACCATATATTTT. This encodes CAWDPGQFHTIYF.

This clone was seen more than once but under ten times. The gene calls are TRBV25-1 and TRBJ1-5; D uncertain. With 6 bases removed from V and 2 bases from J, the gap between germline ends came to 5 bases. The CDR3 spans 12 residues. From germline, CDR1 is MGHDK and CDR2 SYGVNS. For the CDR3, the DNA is TGTGCCAGCAGATCCGGCAATCAGCCCCAGCATTTT. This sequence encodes CASRSGNQPQHF. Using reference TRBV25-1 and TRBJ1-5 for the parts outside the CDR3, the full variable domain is EADIYQTPRYLVIGTGKKITLECSQTMGHDKMYWYQQDPGMELHLIHYSYGVNSTEKGDLSSESTVSRIRTEHFPLTLESARPSHTSQYLCASRSGNQPQHFGDGTRLSIL.

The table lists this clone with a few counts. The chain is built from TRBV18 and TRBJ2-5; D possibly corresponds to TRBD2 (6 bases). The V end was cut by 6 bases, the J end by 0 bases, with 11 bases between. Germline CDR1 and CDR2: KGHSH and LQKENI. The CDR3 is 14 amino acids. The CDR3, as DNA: TGTGCCAGCTCCTTGGCGGGGTACCAAGAGACCCAGTACTTC. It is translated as CASSLAGYQETQYF.

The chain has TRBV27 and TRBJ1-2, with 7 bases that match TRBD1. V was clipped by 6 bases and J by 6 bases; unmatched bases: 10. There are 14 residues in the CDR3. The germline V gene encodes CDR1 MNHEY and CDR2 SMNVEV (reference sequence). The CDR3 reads CASRADLDRDGYTF. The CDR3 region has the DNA TGTGCCAGCAGGGCAGACCTAGACAGGGATGGCTACACCTTC.

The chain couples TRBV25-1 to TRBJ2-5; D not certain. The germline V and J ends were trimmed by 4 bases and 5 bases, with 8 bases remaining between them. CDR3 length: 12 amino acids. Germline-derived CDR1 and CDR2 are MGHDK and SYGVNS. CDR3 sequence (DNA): TGTGCCAGCAGTGGGCCCGTGGAGACCCAGTACTTC. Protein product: CASSGPVETQYF. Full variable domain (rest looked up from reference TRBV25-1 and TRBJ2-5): EADIYQTPRYLVIGTGKKITLECSQTMGHDKMYWYQQDPGMELHLIHYSYGVNSTEKGDLSSESTVSRIRTEHFPLTLESARPSHTSQYLCASSGPVETQYFGPGTRLLVL.

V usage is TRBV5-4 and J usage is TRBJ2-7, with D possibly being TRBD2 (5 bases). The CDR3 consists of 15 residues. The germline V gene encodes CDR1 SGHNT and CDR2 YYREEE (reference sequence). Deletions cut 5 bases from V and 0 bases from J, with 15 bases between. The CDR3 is CASRPGSSFSYEQYF. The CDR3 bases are TGTGCCAGCAGACCGGGGAGCTCTTTCTCCTACGAGCAGTACTTC.

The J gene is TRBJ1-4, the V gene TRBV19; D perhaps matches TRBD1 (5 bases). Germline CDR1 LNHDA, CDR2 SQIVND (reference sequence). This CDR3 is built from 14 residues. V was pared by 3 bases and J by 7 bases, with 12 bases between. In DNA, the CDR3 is TGTGCCAGTAGTATCAACAGGATACCTGAAAAACTGTTTTTT. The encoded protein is CASSINRIPEKLFF.

The DNA for the CDR3 is TGTGCCAGCTCACCCTGGGAGGACTCCTACGAGCAGTACTTC. This codes for CASSPWEDSYEQYF. V usage is TRBV18 and J usage is TRBJ2-7; possible D gene TRBD2, 6 bases. CDR1 KGHSH and CDR2 LQKENI come from the germline V gene. The CDR3 consists of 14 residues. V gave up 3 bases and J gave up 0 bases, with 9 bases separating them.

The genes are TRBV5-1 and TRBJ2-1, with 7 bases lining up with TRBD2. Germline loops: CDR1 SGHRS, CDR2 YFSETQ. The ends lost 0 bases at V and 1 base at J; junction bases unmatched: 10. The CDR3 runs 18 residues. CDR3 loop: CASSLGGSGPPSYNEQFF. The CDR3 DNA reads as TGCGCCAGCAGCTTGGGGGGTAGCGGGCCCCCTTCCTACAATGAGCAGTTCTTC.

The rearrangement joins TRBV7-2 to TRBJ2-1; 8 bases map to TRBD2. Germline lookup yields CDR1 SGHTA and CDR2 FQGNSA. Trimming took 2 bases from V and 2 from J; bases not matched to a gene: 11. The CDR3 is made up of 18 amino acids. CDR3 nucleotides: TGTGCCAGCAGCTTATTTCTAGCGGGCCCTTCAGCCTACAATGAGCAGTTCTTC. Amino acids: CASSLFLAGPSAYNEQFF.

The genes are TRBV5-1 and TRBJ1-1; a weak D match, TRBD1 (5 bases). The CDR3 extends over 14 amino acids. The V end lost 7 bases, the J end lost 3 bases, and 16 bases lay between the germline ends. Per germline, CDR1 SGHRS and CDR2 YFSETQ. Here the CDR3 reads CASVGRGDDTEAFF. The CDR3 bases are TGCGCCAGCGTGGGGAGAGGGGACGACACTGAAGCTTTCTTT.

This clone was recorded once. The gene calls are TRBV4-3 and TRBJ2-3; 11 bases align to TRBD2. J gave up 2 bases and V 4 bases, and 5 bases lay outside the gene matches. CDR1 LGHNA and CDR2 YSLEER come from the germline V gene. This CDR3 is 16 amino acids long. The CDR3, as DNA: TGCGCCAGCAGCCGAACACTAGCGGGAGACACAGATACGCAGTATTTT. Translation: CASSRTLAGDTDTQYF.

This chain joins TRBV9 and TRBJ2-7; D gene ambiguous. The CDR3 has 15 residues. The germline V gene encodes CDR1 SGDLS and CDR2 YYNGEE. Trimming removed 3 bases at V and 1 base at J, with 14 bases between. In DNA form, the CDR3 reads TGTGCCAGCAGCGCTGGCGATTGCTGGTCCTACGAGCAGTACGTC. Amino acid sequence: CASSAGDCWSYEQYV.

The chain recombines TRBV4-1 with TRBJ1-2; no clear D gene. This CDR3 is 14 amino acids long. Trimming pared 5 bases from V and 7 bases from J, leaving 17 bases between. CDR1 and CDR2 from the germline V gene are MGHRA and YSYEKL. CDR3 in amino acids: CASSTSRESGGYTF. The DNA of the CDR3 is TGCGCCAGCAGCACCTCTCGGGAGAGCGGTGGCTACACCTTC.

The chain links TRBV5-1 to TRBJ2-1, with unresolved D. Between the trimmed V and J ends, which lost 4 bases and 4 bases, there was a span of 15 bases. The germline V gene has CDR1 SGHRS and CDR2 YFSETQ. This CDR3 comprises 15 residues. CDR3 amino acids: CASSPSGPLYNEQFF. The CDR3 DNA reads TGCGCCAGCAGCCCTTCTGGCCCACTTTACAATGAGCAGTTCTTC.

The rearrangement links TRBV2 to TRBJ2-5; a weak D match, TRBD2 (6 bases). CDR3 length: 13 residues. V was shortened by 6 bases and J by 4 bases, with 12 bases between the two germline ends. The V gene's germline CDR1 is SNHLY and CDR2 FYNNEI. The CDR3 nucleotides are TGTGCCAGCAGCGCATGGGGGGTAGAGACCCAGTACTTC. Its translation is CASSAWGVETQYF.

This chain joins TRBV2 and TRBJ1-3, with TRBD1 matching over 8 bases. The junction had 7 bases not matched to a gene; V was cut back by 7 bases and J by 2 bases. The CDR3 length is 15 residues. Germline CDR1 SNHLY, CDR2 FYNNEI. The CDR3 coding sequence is TGTGCCAGCAAACAGGGGGTAGAAGCTGGAAACACCATATATTTT. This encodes CASKQGVEAGNTIYF.

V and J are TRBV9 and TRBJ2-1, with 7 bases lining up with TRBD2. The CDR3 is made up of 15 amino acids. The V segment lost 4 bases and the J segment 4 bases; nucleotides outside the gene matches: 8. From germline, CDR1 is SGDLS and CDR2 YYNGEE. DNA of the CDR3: TGTGCCAGCAGCTCGCCTGGGACTATATACAATGAGCAGTTCTTC. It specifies CASSSPGTIYNEQFF.

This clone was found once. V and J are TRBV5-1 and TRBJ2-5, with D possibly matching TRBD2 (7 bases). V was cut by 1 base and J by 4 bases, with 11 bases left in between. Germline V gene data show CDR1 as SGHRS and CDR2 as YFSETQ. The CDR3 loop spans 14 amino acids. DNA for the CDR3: TGCGCCAGCAGCTTGACAGGGAGGGGAGAGACCCAGTACTTC. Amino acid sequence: CASSLTGRGETQYF.

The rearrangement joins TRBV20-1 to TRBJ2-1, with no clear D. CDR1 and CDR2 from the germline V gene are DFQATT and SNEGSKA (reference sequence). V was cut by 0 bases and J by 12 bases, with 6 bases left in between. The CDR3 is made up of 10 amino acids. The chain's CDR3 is CSARETWQFF. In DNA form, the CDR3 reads TGCAGTGCTAGAGAGACGTGGCAGTTCTTC.

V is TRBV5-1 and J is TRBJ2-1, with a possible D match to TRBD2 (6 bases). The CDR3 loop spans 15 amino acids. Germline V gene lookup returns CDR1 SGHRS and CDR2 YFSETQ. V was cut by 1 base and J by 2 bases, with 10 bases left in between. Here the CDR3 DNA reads TGCGCCAGCAGCTTGACTAGCCTCGCCTACAATGAGCAGTTCTTC. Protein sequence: CASSLTSLAYNEQFF.